The sequence of this T cell receptor (beta chain) was determined in a study of post-analysis software for immune sequencing data. Study information: Disease courses included relapsing-remitting, secondary progressive and progressive-relapsing multiple sclerosis. Whole-study results and caveats: The F measure placed samples prepared in the same batch into strongly shared clusters. Five or six TRBV segments were significantly more frequent in patients than in controls. TRBV5-6, TRBV5-1 and TRBV20-1 were among these segments.

About this clonotype: Antigen specificity is unknown.

Unique molecular identifiers were present in the TCR beta cDNA libraries. Each sample of about 0.9 to 11 million input T cells yielded 500,000 or so cDNA molecules, so each molecule approximated one T cell. One entry per CDR3 protein results from TCRdb running MiXCR on the PCR reads. This sample has about 540,000 distinct CDR3 sequences; around a third occur once, and the top ten carry less than 6%. Germline CDR1 MDHEN, CDR2 SYDVKM. The CDR3 contains 15 residues. V was pared by 6 bases and J by 1 base, with 15 bases between. Sequences were obtained from blood. This chain joins TRBV28 and TRBJ2-5; possibly TRBD1 or TRBD2 for D (5 bases each). The receptor was isolated from a girl aged 2 to 17 with multiple sclerosis. CDR3 amino acids: CASREGGRAQETQYF. In DNA, the CDR3 is TGTGCCAGCAGAGAGGGTGGCAGGGCCCAAGAGACCCAGTACTTC.